Following are 17 T cell receptor beta chains from one sample sequenced in a study of T-cell reconstitution after alpha-beta-depleted transplantation in children. During its preparation, the TCRbeta library received unique molecular identifiers. TCRdb itself ran the PCR reads through MiXCR, one entry per CDR3 protein. The data show about 160,000 distinct CDR3 sequences, with more than 9.5% seen just once and roughly 13% held by the top ten. Sequences were derived from PBMCs, sampled before TCRalphabeta/CD19-depleted stem cell transplant. These receptors all stem from a boy between 2 and 10 years old with acute myeloid leukemia, due to receive a stem cell transplant.

At least ten counts were recorded for this clonotype. The rearrangement links TRBV5-1 to TRBJ2-5, with D perhaps being TRBD1 or TRBD2 (5 bases each). V lost 2 bases, J lost 3 bases, and 14 bases lay in between. The CDR3 totals 15 residues. Per the germline V gene, CDR1 is SGHRS and CDR2 is YFSETQ. The CDR3 loop is CASSFIGAREETQYF. CDR3 coding DNA: TGCGCCAGCAGCTTCATCGGGGCGCGGGAAGAGACCCAGTACTTC.

A note on this clonotype: A read error is possible here, since a much larger clone lies one base away. The chain carries TRBV4-1 and TRBJ2-3, with TRBD2 as a possible D gene (6 bases). Germline V gene sequence: CDR1 MGHRA, CDR2 YSYEKL. CDR3 size: 15 residues. The CDR3 coding sequence is TGCCCCAGCAGCCAAGAGGCGGGGAGCACAGATACGCAGTATTTT. This gives the protein CPSSQEAGSTDTQYF.

With respect to this clonotype: This sequence may be a read error, since a much larger clone differs from it by one base. The chain carries TRBV3-1 and TRBJ1-2; D call uncertain. In germline, CDR1 is LGHDT, CDR2 YNNKEL (reference sequence). This CDR3 is 12 amino acids long. Here the CDR3 DNA reads TGTGCCAGCAGCCAGTGGGAGGATGGCGACACCTTC. Protein product: CASSQWEDGDTF.

As for this clonotype: The junction shows a germline mismatch at one end, possibly a read error. The gene calls are TRBV20-1 and TRBJ2-3; D may be TRBD2 (7 bases). This CDR3 is 18 amino acids long. CDR1 is DFQATT and CDR2 is SNEGSKA in the germline V gene (reference sequence). CDR3 bases: TGCTGTGCTAGGTTGGCGGGGGCCGGGGGCCCACATACAGATACGCAGTATTTT. Encoded protein: CCARLAGAGGPHTDTQYF.

This clonotype was counted many times. The rearrangement uses TRBV20-1 and TRBJ1-2, with 7 bases lining up with TRBD1. V trimming: 6 bases; J trimming: 2 bases; junction bases outside the gene matches: 3. This CDR3 is built from 12 residues. CDR1 is DFQATT and CDR2 is SNEGSKA in the germline V gene (reference sequence). CDR3 in amino acids: CSALGQNYGYTF. As DNA, the CDR3 is TGCAGTGCCTTGGGACAGAACTATGGCTACACCTTC.

This clonotype was seen ten or more times. V is TRBV21-1 and J is TRBJ2-7; the D call of TRBD1 is as the table states it, not checked on the DNA. TRBV21-1 is shown as a pseudogene. This CDR3 is 15 amino acids long. The CDR3 is CASSKVRQVAYEQYF. CDR3 in DNA: TGTGCCAGCAGCAAAGTGCGACAGGTAGCCTACGAGCAGTACTTC.

A word on this clonotype: Compared with germline, one end of the junction differs, possibly owing to a read error. The chain recombines TRBV5-1 with TRBJ2-7, with TRBD2 matching over 8 bases. Germline CDR1 is SGHRS and CDR2 is YFSETQ. The CDR3 is 15 residues long. In DNA form, the CDR3 reads TGCGCCAGCAGCCGGTCGGGACTAGGCTACTACGAGCTGTACTTC. It specifies CASSRSGLGYYELYF.

At least ten counts were recorded for this clonotype. The chain joins TRBV7-2 to TRBJ2-7; 8 nucleotides match TRBD2. V gave up 4 bases and J gave up 6 bases; unmatched junction bases: 5. Germline CDR1 is SGHTA and CDR2 is FQGNSA. The CDR3 spans 13 residues. CDR3: CASSSAGVAEQYF. The CDR3 nucleotides read TGTGCCAGCAGCTCAGCGGGAGTCGCCGAGCAGTACTTC.

This clonotype was observed at least ten times. The V gene is TRBV28, the J gene TRBJ1-6; 9 nucleotides align to TRBD1. V gave up 6 bases and J gave up 9 bases; unmatched junction bases: 12. Per the germline V gene, CDR1 is MDHEN and CDR2 is SYDVKM. The CDR3 runs to 16 residues. The CDR3 DNA follows: TGTGCCAGCAGAGTTGAGTCAGGGACAGGGTTTTCACCCCTCCACTTT. It specifies CASRVESGTGFSPLHF.

This clonotype was counted at least ten times. The rearrangement uses TRBV20-1 and TRBJ2-1, with D possibly being TRBD2 (6 bases). Germline V gene lookup returns CDR1 DFQATT and CDR2 SNEGSKA (reference sequence). This CDR3 is 15 amino acids long. Trimming took off 2 bases at V and 1 base at J, with 12 bases between the two ends. The CDR3 DNA sequence: TGCAGTGCTAGATCCGGGAGTTTATCCTACAATGAGCAGTTCTTC. Translated: CSARSGSLSYNEQFF.

The table lists this clonotype with many counts. The chain couples TRBV12-3 or TRBV12-4 to TRBJ2-5, with TRBD2 identical over 7 bases. V shed 4 bases, J shed 1 base, and the junction held 0 bases outside the gene matches. This CDR3 is 13 amino acids long. As DNA, the CDR3 is TGTGCCAGCAGTTGGGGGGGCCAAGAGACCCAGTACTTC. Amino acids: CASSWGGQETQYF.

This clonotype was observed a handful of times. This may arise from a read error, as a much more abundant clone is one base away. This chain joins TRBV29-1 and TRBJ2-5; weak D call: TRBD2 (5 bases). Trimming stripped 7 bases from V and 5 bases from J, with 14 bases between. The CDR3 covers 12 residues. CDR1 and CDR2 from the germline V gene are SQVTM and ANQGSEA. The CDR3 loop reads CSGRGIVETQYF. In nucleotides, the CDR3 is TGCAGCGGGAGAGGGATTGTGGAGACCCAGTACTTC.

This clonotype occurred many times. V usage is TRBV10-3 and J usage is TRBJ1-5; no clear D gene. This CDR3 is 13 amino acids long. Trimming shortened V by 8 bases and J by 1 base, and 9 bases separated the two germline ends. Germline assignment: CDR1 ENHRY and CDR2 SYGVKD. CDR3 amino acids: CAIGTDSNQPQHF. The CDR3 DNA sequence: TGTGCCATCGGAACGGACAGCAATCAGCCCCAGCATTTT.

This clonotype was counted ten times or more. The chain recombines TRBV4-1 with TRBJ2-5, with 10 bases aligning to TRBD1. The CDR3 length is 15 residues. CDR1 and CDR2 (germline): MGHRA, YSYEKL. The V gene end was trimmed by 3 bases and the J gene end by 5 bases; junction bases not matched to a gene: 6. This CDR3 is CASSQGTGAGETQYF. In DNA, the CDR3 is TGCGCCAGCAGCCAGGGGACAGGGGCTGGGGAGACCCAGTACTTC.

This clonotype was picked up many times. The CDR3, as DNA: TGCAGTGCTAGGCCGCGGGGGTCCTACGAGCAGTACTTC. It encodes CSARPRGSYEQYF. The chain couples TRBV20-1 to TRBJ2-7; 7 positions agree with TRBD2. CDR1 is DFQATT, CDR2 SNEGSKA, per germline (reference sequence). V trimming: 3 bases; J trimming: 1 base; junction bases outside the gene matches: 3. The CDR3 runs to 13 residues.

The chain uses TRBV3-1 and TRBJ2-7; 10 bases agree with TRBD2. Trimming cost V 11 bases and J 2 bases; bases outside gene matches: 12. Germline CDR1 reads LGHDT; CDR2 reads YNNKEL (reference sequence). The length of the CDR3 is 15 residues. The CDR3 is CASCLGLAGAYEQYF. In DNA form, the CDR3 reads TGTGCCTCCTGCCTAGGCCTAGCGGGAGCCTACGAGCAGTACTTC.

Ten or more counts support this clonotype. The conserved phenylalanine or tryptophan is not found at the CDR3 terminus, so this likely reflects a read error. The chain carries TRBV20-1 and TRBJ2-1; 14 nucleotides align to TRBD2. The J segment lost 8 bases and the V segment lost 3 bases, leaving 6 bases of the junction unmatched. Per the germline V gene, CDR1 is DFQATT and CDR2 is SNEGSKA (reference sequence). This CDR3 comprises 15 residues. The CDR3 here is CSASRGLAGGYEQFL. In DNA form, the CDR3 reads TGCAGTGCTAGTAGAGGACTAGCGGGAGGATATGAGCAGTTCCTC.